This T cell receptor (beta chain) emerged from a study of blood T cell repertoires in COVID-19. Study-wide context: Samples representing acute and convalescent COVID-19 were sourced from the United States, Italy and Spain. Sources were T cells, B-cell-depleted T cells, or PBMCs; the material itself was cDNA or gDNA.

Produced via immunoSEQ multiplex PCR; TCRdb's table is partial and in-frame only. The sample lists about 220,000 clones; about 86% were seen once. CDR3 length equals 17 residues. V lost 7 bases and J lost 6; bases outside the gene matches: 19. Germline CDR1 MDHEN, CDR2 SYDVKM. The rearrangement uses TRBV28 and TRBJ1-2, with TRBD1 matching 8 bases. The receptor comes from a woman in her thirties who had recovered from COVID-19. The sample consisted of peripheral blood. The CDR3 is CASILGGQGANRNGYTF. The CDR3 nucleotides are TGTGCCAGCATTCTCGGAGGCCAGGGGGCTAATCGAAATGGCTACACCTTC.